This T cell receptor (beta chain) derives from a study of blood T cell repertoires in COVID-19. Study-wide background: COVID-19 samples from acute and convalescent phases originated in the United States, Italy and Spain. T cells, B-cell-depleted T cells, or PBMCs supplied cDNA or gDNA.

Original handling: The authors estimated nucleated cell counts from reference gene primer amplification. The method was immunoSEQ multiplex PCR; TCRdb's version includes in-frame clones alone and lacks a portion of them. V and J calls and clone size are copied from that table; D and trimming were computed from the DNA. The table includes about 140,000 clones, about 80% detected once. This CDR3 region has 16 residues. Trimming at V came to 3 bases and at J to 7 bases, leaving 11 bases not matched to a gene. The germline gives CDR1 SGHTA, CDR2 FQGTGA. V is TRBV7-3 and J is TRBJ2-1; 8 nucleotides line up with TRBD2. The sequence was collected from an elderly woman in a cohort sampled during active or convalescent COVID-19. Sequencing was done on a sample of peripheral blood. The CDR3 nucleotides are TGTGCCAGCAGCTTGGGGCCCGAGCGGGGGAGGAATGAGCAGTTCTTC. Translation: CASSLGPERGRNEQFF.